A selection of T cell receptor beta chains follows, all from one sample in a study of CD8 T cells in ankylosing spondylitis. Using its own MiXCR run on the 5' RACE reads, TCRdb lists one record per CDR3 protein. The data show 200,000 to 250,000 distinct CDR3 sequences, roughly a tenth seen once. The specimen sequenced was blood, either unsorted or a sorted T cell fraction (not recorded which). The receptors here all came from a male donor with ankylosing spondylitis or in good health (not recorded which). The CDR3 runs from the conserved cysteine through the conserved F or W. D genes are given only for firm matches. Part of the rows lack a size; the others show once, few, many or a class for expanded clones.

clone_size: few; j_call: TRBJ1-3; v_call: TRBV18; d_call: TRBD1; cdr3_nt: TGTGCCAGCTCACCACCGTCGCAGGGGGCGACCTTTATTGGAAACACCATATATTTT; cdr3_aa: CASSPPSQGATFIGNTIYF
clone_size: few; j_call: TRBJ2-3; v_call: TRBV20-1; d_call: -; cdr3_nt: TGCAGTGCTAGAGATCTAAGGTCAGGGGAAACAGATACGCAGTATTTT; cdr3_aa: CSARDLRSGETDTQYF
clone_size: many; j_call: TRBJ2-7; v_call: TRBV10-1; d_call: -; cdr3_nt: TGCGCCAGCAGTGATAAAGACAGAAGCTCCTACGAGCAGTACTTC; cdr3_aa: CASSDKDRSSYEQYF
clone_size: few; j_call: TRBJ2-3; v_call: TRBV3-1; d_call: -; cdr3_nt: TGTGCCAGCAGCCAAGGGATGCCAGATACGCAGTATTTT; cdr3_aa: CASSQGMPDTQYF
clone_size: many; j_call: TRBJ2-4; v_call: TRBV3-1; d_call: TRBD1; cdr3_nt: TGTGCCAGCAGCCACCCCACAGGGGTGTACATTCAGTACTTC; cdr3_aa: CASSHPTGVYIQYF
clone_size: few; j_call: TRBJ1-2; v_call: TRBV3-1; d_call: TRBD1; cdr3_nt: TGTGCCAGCAGCCAGTTGGTACGTCGGACAGGGGTAACCTATGGCTACACCTTC; cdr3_aa: CASSQLVRRTGVTYGYTF
clone_size: many; j_call: TRBJ2-3; v_call: TRBV5-1; d_call: TRBD1; cdr3_nt: TGCGCCAGCAGCTTGGAGGGGACAGGAATGGATACGCAGTATTTT; cdr3_aa: CASSLEGTGMDTQYF
clone_size: many; j_call: TRBJ1-1; v_call: TRBV5-5; d_call: -; cdr3_nt: TGTGCCAGCTTGGGACTTGGTTGGACTGAAGCTTTCTTT; cdr3_aa: CASLGLGWTEAFF
clone_size: few; j_call: TRBJ1-1; v_call: TRBV28; d_call: -; cdr3_nt: TGTGCCAGCAGCATAAACCCCGCCGTCTCTGAAGCTTTCTTT; cdr3_aa: CASSINPAVSEAFF
clone_size: many; j_call: TRBJ2-7; v_call: TRBV20-1; d_call: -; cdr3_nt: TGCAGTGCTAGTCTTCTGGGCGAGCAGTACTTC; cdr3_aa: CSASLLGEQYF
clone_size: few; j_call: TRBJ2-1; v_call: TRBV6-1; d_call: TRBD2; cdr3_nt: TGTGCCAGCAGTGAAGGGAGGACTAGTTGGCAGTTCTTC; cdr3_aa: CASSEGRTSWQFF
clone_size: many; j_call: TRBJ2-3; v_call: TRBV29-1; d_call: TRBD1; cdr3_nt: TGCAGCGTTGGGGACAGTTCCACAGATACGCAGTATTTT; cdr3_aa: CSVGDSSTDTQYF
clone_size: -; j_call: TRBJ1-6; v_call: TRBV20-1; d_call: TRBD1; cdr3_nt: TGCAGTGCTAGGGAGCTAGGGACAGGGTTTGATTCACCCCTCCACTTT; cdr3_aa: CSARELGTGFDSPLHF
clone_size: many; j_call: TRBJ2-7; v_call: TRBV6-1; d_call: TRBD2; cdr3_nt: TGTGCCACCGCTCCCTTTGGCGGGAGCTCCTACGAGCAGTACTTC; cdr3_aa: CATAPFGGSSYEQYF
clone_size: few; j_call: TRBJ2-3; v_call: TRBV7-9; d_call: -; cdr3_nt: TGTGCCAGCAGCTTAGTAGCGAGTACGCAGTATTTT; cdr3_aa: CASSLVASTQYF
clone_size: -; j_call: TRBJ2-3; v_call: TRBV12-3/TRBV12-4; d_call: -; cdr3_nt: TGTGCCAGCAGTTTCCTTGCTCTTGGGAGCACAGATACGCAGTATTTT; cdr3_aa: CASSFLALGSTDTQYF
clone_size: -; j_call: TRBJ2-3; v_call: TRBV27; d_call: TRBD2; cdr3_nt: TGTGCCAGCAGTGGCTCGACTAGCGGCCAGTATTTT; cdr3_aa: CASSGSTSGQYF
clone_size: many; j_call: TRBJ2-1; v_call: TRBV4-1; d_call: -; cdr3_nt: TGCGCCAGCACCAGGGCTCCTTTAAACAATGAGCAGTTCTTC; cdr3_aa: CASTRAPLNNEQFF
clone_size: few; j_call: TRBJ1-4; v_call: TRBV20-1; d_call: -; cdr3_nt: TGCAGTGCTAGAGATCGGCAGGGAGGTGGGGAAAAACTGTTTTTT; cdr3_aa: CSARDRQGGGEKLFF
clone_size: many; j_call: TRBJ1-1; v_call: TRBV29-1; d_call: -; cdr3_nt: TGCAGCGTTGAAAGAAGGGGGAGAGAGAACACTGAAGCTTTCTTT; cdr3_aa: CSVERRGRENTEAFF
clone_size: many; j_call: TRBJ1-2; v_call: TRBV20-1; d_call: -; cdr3_nt: TGCAGTGCTCCAGCAGGGGCACGCTCTAACTATGGCTACACCTTC; cdr3_aa: CSAPAGARSNYGYTF
clone_size: few; j_call: TRBJ2-7; v_call: TRBV12-3/TRBV12-4; d_call: TRBD1; cdr3_nt: TGTGCCAGCAGGCCCGGCGGGACAGGGAATCACGAGCAGTACTTC; cdr3_aa: CASRPGGTGNHEQYF
clone_size: many; j_call: TRBJ2-7; v_call: TRBV5-1; d_call: -; cdr3_nt: TGCGCCAGCAGTTCTACGGTTAGCTCCTACGAGCAGTACTTC; cdr3_aa: CASSSTVSSYEQYF
clone_size: many; j_call: TRBJ1-1; v_call: TRBV12-3/TRBV12-4; d_call: -; cdr3_nt: TGTGCCAGCAGCATCGGGGATGAAGCTTTCTTT; cdr3_aa: CASSIGDEAFF
clone_size: few; j_call: TRBJ2-2; v_call: TRBV20-1; d_call: -; cdr3_nt: TGCAGTGCTAGAGATAAGGGAGCGAACACCGGGGAGCTGTTTTTT; cdr3_aa: CSARDKGANTGELFF
clone_size: -; j_call: TRBJ2-3; v_call: TRBV10-3; d_call: -; cdr3_nt: TGTGCCATATCAATTGGAGTGGATACGCAGTATTTT; cdr3_aa: CAISIGVDTQYF
clone_size: -; j_call: TRBJ2-2; v_call: TRBV2; d_call: -; cdr3_nt: TGTGCCAGCAGTGTTCAGTACACCGGGGAGCTGTTTTTT; cdr3_aa: CASSVQYTGELFF
clone_size: many; j_call: TRBJ2-2; v_call: TRBV10-3; d_call: -; cdr3_nt: TGTGCCATCAGTGAAGTAGCCGGCACCGGGGAGCTGTTTTTT; cdr3_aa: CAISEVAGTGELFF
clone_size: few; j_call: TRBJ2-5; v_call: TRBV6-2/TRBV6-3; d_call: TRBD2; cdr3_nt: TGTGCCAGCAGTTACGGGGGGGGCCAAGAGACCCAGTACTTC; cdr3_aa: CASSYGGGQETQYF